A selection of T cell receptor beta chains follows, all from one sample in a study of OX40 agonist ivuxolimab in advanced cancers. Measured with immunoSEQ multiplex PCR; TCRdb has only the in-frame clones, and not every one. The table has some 46,000 clones, around 90% seen once. This material consisted of CD4+ or CD8+ T cells sorted from blood, taken in a trial of the OX40 agonist ivuxolimab. These receptors were collected from an adult with an advanced solid tumor such as melanoma, head and neck, liver or kidney cancer. Each CDR3 is given with its conserved first and last residue. D genes are given only for firm matches. The listing skips clone size in some rows; elsewhere it reads once, few, many or a size class.

clone size	V gene	D gene	J gene	CDR3 protein	CDR3 DNA
-	TRBV25-1	-	TRBJ2-1	CASSEWVPNYNEQFF	TGTGCCAGCAGTGAATGGGTACCCAACTACAATGAGCAGTTCTTC
many	TRBV4-3	TRBD2	TRBJ2-5	CASSQGSGLANQETQYF	TGCGCCAGCAGCCAGGGCTCGGGACTAGCGAACCAAGAGACCCAGTACTTC
-	TRBV7-9	-	TRBJ2-2	CASSPPAVGSTGELFF	TGTGCCAGCAGCCCCCCTGCTGTCGGGAGTACCGGGGAGCTGTTTTTT
-	TRBV2	-	TRBJ2-2	CASSRETSGELFF	TGTGCCAGCAGCAGGGAAACCTCCGGGGAGCTGTTTTTT
-	TRBV27	TRBD1	TRBJ1-2	CASSELGQVGYTF	TGTGCCAGCAGCGAATTAGGACAGGTTGGCTACACCTTC
-	TRBV27	TRBD1	TRBJ2-1	CASSLGLDRVDEQFF	TGTGCCAGCAGCCTGGGCCTGGACAGGGTGGATGAGCAGTTCTTC
-	TRBV7-8	TRBD1	TRBJ2-1	CASSLWDRAPDEQFF	TGTGCCAGCAGCTTATGGGACAGGGCGCCCGATGAGCAGTTCTTC
-	TRBV9	-	TRBJ2-1	CASEEMVGGSNEQFF	TGTGCCAGCGAAGAGATGGTAGGCGGCTCCAATGAGCAGTTCTTC
-	TRBV14	TRBD2	TRBJ2-3	CASSQDWGLAGAFTDTQYF	TGTGCCAGCAGCCAAGATTGGGGACTAGCGGGAGCCTTCACAGATACGCAGTATTTT
-	TRBV7-9	-	TRBJ2-3	CASSPPGTHTDTQYF	TGTGCCAGCAGCCCACCCGGGACGCACACAGATACGCAGTATTTT
-	TRBV9	TRBD2	TRBJ2-1	CASSGNPGLAGVNEQFF	TGTGCCAGCAGCGGCAACCCGGGACTAGCGGGAGTTAATGAGCAGTTCTTC
-	TRBV11-2	-	TRBJ2-1	CASSPVGRSYNEQFF	TGTGCCAGCAGCCCGGTGGGGCGCTCCTACAATGAGCAGTTCTTC
-	TRBV7-8	-	TRBJ1-2	CASSSLGAPGSF	TGTGCCAGCAGCTCCCTCGGGGCTCCTGGCTCCTTC
-	TRBV19	TRBD1	TRBJ2-7	CASSPAGTAYEQYF	TGTGCCAGTAGTCCAGCCGGGACAGCTTACGAGCAGTACTTC
-	TRBV5-1	-	TRBJ1-1	CASWRPDGDLMNTEAFF	TGCGCCAGCTGGAGGCCCGATGGGGATTTAATGAACACTGAAGCTTTCTTT
-	TRBV7-9	-	TRBJ2-4	CASSRPDTGGSIQYF	TGTGCCAGCAGCAGACCGGACACCGGAGGCAGTATTCAGTACTTC
-	TRBV6-5	-	TRBJ2-6	CATSQAGANVLTF	TGTGCCACCTCACAGGCTGGGGCCAACGTCCTGACTTTC
-	TRBV4-3	-	TRBJ1-1	CASSQEPAGVGDTEAFF	TGCGCCAGCAGCCAAGAACCCGCAGGGGTCGGGGACACTGAAGCTTTCTTT
-	TRBV4-3	-	TRBJ2-2	CASSPGSGAGELFF	TGCGCCAGCAGCCCTGGATCGGGGGCCGGGGAGCTGTTTTTT
-	TRBV27	-	TRBJ2-3	CASRPGLALGDTQYF	TGTGCCAGCAGGCCCGGACTGGCCCTGGGAGATACGCAGTATTTT
-	TRBV6-5	-	TRBJ2-1	CASSYSSANEQFF	TGTGCCAGCAGTTACTCATCCGCGAATGAGCAGTTCTTC
-	TRBV9	-	TRBJ1-2	CASSVAQDNNYGYTF	TGTGCCAGCAGCGTAGCACAGGACAATAACTATGGCTACACCTTC
once	TRBV14	TRBD1	TRBJ2-5	CASSRTGDGETQYF	TGTGCCAGCAGCCGGACAGGGGACGGAGAGACCCAGTACTTC
-	TRBV19	-	TRBJ2-1	CASSISDSSSYNEQFF	TGTGCCAGTAGTATATCGGACTCATCCTCCTACAATGAGCAGTTCTTC
-	TRBV2	-	TRBJ1-2	CASSEAPSLFYGYTF	TGTGCCAGCAGTGAAGCTCCCAGCCTCTTCTATGGCTACACCTTC
-	TRBV11-1	-	TRBJ2-2	CASSLVPGTTGELFF	TGTGCCAGCAGCTTAGTCCCAGGGACCACCGGGGAGCTGTTTTTT
-	TRBV10-3	TRBD2	TRBJ2-1	CAIGAGGYNEQFF	TGTGCTATCGGAGCGGGGGGTTACAATGAGCAGTTCTTC
once	TRBV9	-	TRBJ2-2	CASSVSGMELFF	TGTGCCAGCAGCGTATCGGGAATGGAGCTGTTTTTT
-	TRBV4-2	-	TRBJ1-1	CASSHPTGVAEAFF	TGTGCCAGCAGCCATCCCACTGGGGTCGCTGAAGCTTTCTTT